These 29 T cell receptor beta chains were sequenced from one sample in a study of blood T cells in healthy people across ages. Combining a sample-barcoded 5' primer with a J-beta primer mix, a second PCR ran for roughly 7 to 12 cycles. Using its own MiXCR run on the 5' RACE reads, TCRdb lists one record per CDR3 protein. The sample yields roughly 2 million distinct CDR3 sequences, roughly 50% seen once. Sequenced: blood. Every receptor here comes from a woman aged 35 to 49 in good health.

This chain joins TRBV29-1 and TRBJ2-4, with TRBD2 matching 12 bases. J was trimmed by 6 bases and V by 0 bases; bases with no gene match: 6. Per the germline V gene, CDR1 is SQVTM and CDR2 is ANQGSEA. This CDR3 comprises 16 residues. CDR3 sequence reads: CSVEDHPSGGANIQYF. For the CDR3, the DNA is TGCAGCGTTGAAGATCACCCTAGCGGGGGGGCAAACATTCAGTACTTC.

V gene TRBV2 combines with J gene TRBJ2-1; TRBD1 is a possible D gene (6 bases). V gave up 6 bases and J gave up 0 bases, with 12 bases separating them. The CDR3 is 15 amino acids. Germline-derived CDR1 and CDR2 are SNHLY and FYNNEI. CDR3 bases: TGTGCCAGCAGCCCAGACAGGCGCTCCTACAATGAGCAGTTCTTC. This translates into CASSPDRRSYNEQFF.

For the CDR3, the DNA is TGTGCCAGCAGTGAGGACGAGGCGGGTGATGAGCAGTTCTTC. Encoded protein: CASSEDEAGDEQFF. The J gene is TRBJ2-1, the V gene TRBV2; possible D gene TRBD2, 5 bases. V was trimmed by 3 bases and J by 8 bases, leaving 14 bases between them. This CDR3 has 14 amino acids. Germline CDR1 and CDR2: SNHLY and FYNNEI.

This chain uses TRBV4-1 with TRBJ2-3; TRBD1 might be the D (6 bases). CDR3 size: 18 residues. Germline V gives CDR1 MGHRA, CDR2 YSYEKL. V shed 1 base and J shed 0 bases, with 17 bases lying between them. The DNA of the CDR3 is TGCGCCAGCAGCCAAGTTAGGGATAGGACAGATAGCACAGATACGCAGTATTTT. The encoded protein is CASSQVRDRTDSTDTQYF.

This clonotype was counted many times. The genes are TRBV28 and TRBJ2-7, with a weak D call TRBD1 (6 bases). V was clipped by 6 bases and J by 3 bases, with 9 bases between them. This CDR3 spans 12 amino acids. Germline V gene lookup returns CDR1 MDHEN and CDR2 SYDVKM. The CDR3 DNA reads as TGTGCCAGCAGGCCACAGGGCTACGAGCAGTACTTC. Translated, it gives CASRPQGYEQYF.

V gene TRBV20-1 combines with J gene TRBJ1-6; D possibly corresponds to TRBD1 (5 bases). Deletions cut 1 base from V and 0 bases from J, with 13 bases between. The CDR3 totals 17 residues. Germline assignment: CDR1 DFQATT and CDR2 SNEGSKA (reference sequence). The CDR3 DNA follows: TGCAGTGCTAGAGGTTCAAGGGGTAGCTCCTATAATTCACCCCTCCACTTT. Its protein product is CSARGSRGSSYNSPLHF.

The J gene is TRBJ2-2, the V gene TRBV24-1; TRBD1 matches at 7 bases. The length of the CDR3 is 14 residues. V gave up 4 bases and J gave up 5 bases; unmatched junction bases: 3. The germline V gene encodes CDR1 KGHDR and CDR2 SFDVKD. This CDR3 reads CATSEDRVTGELFF. CDR3 sequence (DNA): TGTGCCACCAGTGAAGACAGGGTGACCGGGGAGCTGTTTTTT.

This sequence joins TRBV7-9 and TRBJ2-7; tentative D call: TRBD1 (5 bases). Germline loops: CDR1 SEHNR, CDR2 FQNEAQ (reference sequence). Trimming cost V 4 bases and J 2 bases, with 12 bases left between them. The CDR3 has 14 residues. The CDR3 nucleotides are TGTGCCAGCAGCTCCATTGACAGTCCCTACGAGCAGTACTTC. Translating it yields CASSSIDSPYEQYF.

V usage is TRBV27 and J usage is TRBJ1-1; 8 positions match TRBD1. In germline, CDR1 is MNHEY, CDR2 SMNVEV (reference sequence). V gave up 7 bases and J gave up 8 bases; unmatched junction bases: 9. The CDR3 spans 13 residues. The CDR3 nucleotides read TGTGCCAGCAAACGGACAGGGACGTCCGAAGCTTTCTTT. It translates to CASKRTGTSEAFF.

This chain links TRBV20-1 with TRBJ2-3; unclear D gene. Looked up from germline, CDR1 is DFQATT and CDR2 is SNEGSKA (reference sequence). CDR3 length equals 17 residues. V was cut by 6 bases and J by 2 bases, with 24 bases left in between. For the CDR3, the DNA is TGCAGTGCAACTCCGGGCATCCCCCTCCCGGTCACAGATACGCAGTATTTT. It codes for CSATPGIPLPVTDTQYF.

The genes are TRBV6-2 or TRBV6-3 and TRBJ2-7; the D gene is possibly TRBD1 (6 bases). V was trimmed by 5 bases and J by 5 bases, leaving 16 bases between them. From germline, CDR1 is MNHEY and CDR2 SVGEGT. This CDR3 contains 14 residues. CDR3 loop: CASSGQPFPHEQYF. In DNA form, the CDR3 reads TGTGCCAGCAGTGGACAGCCTTTTCCCCACGAGCAGTACTTC.

The rearrangement links TRBV7-2 to TRBJ2-1; TRBD2 matches at 8 bases. With V trimmed by 1 base and J by 10 bases, 15 bases remained unmatched. Per the germline V gene, CDR1 is SGHTA and CDR2 is FQGNSA. The CDR3 has 17 residues. This CDR3 is CASSLDWGVGGAREQFF. The DNA of the CDR3 is TGTGCCAGCAGCTTAGATTGGGGGGTCGGGGGGGCTAGGGAGCAGTTCTTC.

This chain links TRBV5-4 with TRBJ2-7; D may be TRBD2 (6 bases). V shed 2 bases and J shed 5 bases, with 17 bases lying between them. Germline-derived CDR1 and CDR2 are SGHNT and YYREEE (reference sequence). The length of the CDR3 is 15 residues. CDR3 sequence: CASSLSGGGLHEQYF. CDR3 in DNA: TGTGCCAGCAGCTTAAGTGGGGGAGGCCTCCACGAGCAGTACTTC.

This clonotype was seen more than once but under ten times. This sequence joins TRBV4-1 and TRBJ2-1; TRBD2 is a possible D gene (7 bases). Trimming removed 1 base at V and 4 bases at J, with 20 bases between. The V gene's germline CDR1 is MGHRA and CDR2 YSYEKL. The CDR3 sequence is 18 residues long. The CDR3 DNA reads TGCGCCAGCAGCCAAGTGCAAGGAGGGGGGGGAGGTTACAATGAGCAGTTCTTC. Its protein product is CASSQVQGGGGGYNEQFF.

In this sample, this clonotype turned up a few times. The gene calls are TRBV5-6 and TRBJ2-2; tentative D call: TRBD2 (6 bases). The CDR3 extends over 16 amino acids. The V and J ends lost 4 bases and 0 bases respectively, with 13 bases between them. Germline values: CDR1 SGHDT, CDR2 YYEEEE. CDR3 sequence: CASSQTGSPNTGELFF. Written as DNA, the CDR3 is TGTGCCAGCAGCCAAACCGGGAGCCCGAACACCGGGGAGCTGTTTTTT.

This clonotype was counted between two and nine times. The gene calls are TRBV20-1 and TRBJ1-2, with 10 bases fitting TRBD1. CDR3 size: 17 residues. Germline lookup yields CDR1 DFQATT and CDR2 SNEGSKA (reference sequence). V was pared by 0 bases and J by 3 bases, with 10 bases of the junction left unmatched. The chain's CDR3 is CSARDNRDRGGDYGYTF. For the CDR3, the DNA is TGCAGTGCTAGAGATAACCGGGACAGGGGAGGTGACTATGGCTACACCTTC.

This clonotype was counted a few times. This chain connects TRBV4-3 to TRBJ2-5; TRBD1 or TRBD2 may be the D gene (7 bases each). This CDR3 is 15 amino acids long. The V gene lost 1 base and the J gene lost 4 bases, with 13 bases spanning the gap. CDR1 and CDR2 (germline): LGHNA, YSLEER. The CDR3 spells CASSQGQGGLETQYF. The DNA for the CDR3 is TGCGCCAGCAGCCAAGGACAGGGAGGGTTAGAGACCCAGTACTTC.

This chain connects TRBV24-1 to TRBJ2-7, with 9 positions matching TRBD1. The J call may be in error: the DNA end matches TRBJ2-5 better. This CDR3 contains 17 residues. CDR1 is KGHDR, CDR2 SFDVKD, per germline. CDR3 sequence: CATSDPGQGFGGETQYF. The CDR3 coding sequence is TGTGCCACCAGTGATCCGGGACAGGGATTCGGGGGAGAGACCCAGTACTTC.

The V gene is TRBV6-2 or TRBV6-3, the J gene TRBJ1-2; unclear D gene. The germline V gene encodes CDR1 MNHEY and CDR2 SVGEGT. This CDR3 region has 10 residues. Trimming removed 7 bases from V and 5 bases from J, with 5 bases in between. This CDR3 is CASMGYGYTF. Here the CDR3 DNA reads TGTGCCAGCATGGGATATGGCTACACCTTC.

This clonotype turned up a few times. The chain uses TRBV5-1 and TRBJ2-3; the D gene is possibly TRBD2 (6 bases). This CDR3 comprises 16 residues. Per the germline V gene, CDR1 is SGHRS and CDR2 is YFSETQ. The V end was cut by 0 bases, the J end by 2 bases, with 13 bases between. The CDR3 spells CASSLAGPGVTDTQYF. The CDR3 region has the DNA TGCGCCAGCAGCTTGGCCGGGCCGGGAGTCACAGATACGCAGTATTTT.

J is TRBJ2-1 and V is TRBV14; weak D call: TRBD2 (5 bases). CDR1 and CDR2 from the germline V gene are SGHDN and FVKESK. The CDR3 runs to 13 residues. V was cut by 0 bases and J by 10 bases, with 10 bases left in between. CDR3 in DNA: TGTGCCAGCAGCCAAGATTTAGGAGGCGAGCAGTTCTTC. Translation: CASSQDLGGEQFF.

The chain links TRBV7-2 to TRBJ2-3; D gene ambiguous. This CDR3 region has 14 residues. From germline, CDR1 is SGHTA and CDR2 FQGNSA. Trimming pared 5 bases from V and 5 bases from J, leaving 14 bases between. CDR3 DNA: TGTGCCAGCAGCCATATTCAACCCTTAGATACGCAGTATTTT. This encodes CASSHIQPLDTQYF.

The J gene is TRBJ2-3, the V gene TRBV4-3; 7 nucleotides align to TRBD1. The CDR3 sequence is 14 residues long. The V gene end was trimmed by 3 bases and the J gene end by 3 bases; junction bases not matched to a gene: 3. Germline V CDR1 and CDR2: LGHNA, YSLEER. CDR3 coding DNA: TGCGCCAGCAGCCACGACAGGGTAACAGATACGCAGTATTTT. Its protein is CASSHDRVTDTQYF.

CDR3 DNA sequence: TGTGCCAGCAGCTCTCCAGGGTCAAAAGGGGGGGCCAACGTCCTGACTTTC. Its protein product is CASSSPGSKGGANVLTF. This rearrangement joins TRBV28 to TRBJ2-6, with D possibly matching TRBD1 (5 bases). V shed 6 bases and J shed 4 bases, with 19 bases lying between them. This CDR3 is 17 amino acids long. Germline V lookup: CDR1 MDHEN, CDR2 SYDVKM.

This clonotype occurred a few times. The CDR3 bases are TGTGCCAGCAGTCGGGGTCGGCAGCCTAGGAATGAGCAGTTCTTC. Residues: CASSRGRQPRNEQFF. The chain uses TRBV28 and TRBJ2-1; D perhaps matches TRBD2 (5 bases). The V end was cut by 5 bases, the J end by 7 bases, with 18 bases between. Germline loops: CDR1 MDHEN, CDR2 SYDVKM. This CDR3 spans 15 amino acids.

The chain joins TRBV29-1 to TRBJ1-1, with a weak D call TRBD1 (6 bases). Between the trimmed V and J ends, which lost 6 bases and 4 bases, there was a span of 18 bases. The CDR3 runs to 14 residues. Germline CDR1 and CDR2: SQVTM and ANQGSEA. The CDR3 DNA is TGCAGCGTCGATACGGACAGACCAGGCACTGAAGCTTTCTTT. It specifies CSVDTDRPGTEAFF.

The chain links TRBV4-2 to TRBJ2-3; 13 bases agree with TRBD2. J gave up 5 bases and V 4 bases, and 9 bases lay outside the gene matches. The germline CDR1 and CDR2 sequences are LGHNA and YNFKEQ. There are 17 residues in the CDR3. The CDR3 bases are TGTGCCAGCAGCCTTCGCACTAGCGGGGGGGCTCTAGATACGCAGTATTTT. Residues: CASSLRTSGGALDTQYF.

This clonotype was picked up one time. One end of the junction is discordant with germline, which a read error may explain. DNA of the CDR3: TGCGCCGGCAGCCAAGCCCGGGCCTCCCTCTCCTACGAGCAGTACTTC. Protein: CAGSQARASLSYEQYF. The chain is built from TRBV4-1 and TRBJ2-7; D is uncertain. The CDR3 contains 16 residues. Germline assignment: CDR1 MGHRA and CDR2 YSYEKL.

Note on this clonotype: At one end, the junction sequence differs from germline, possibly due to a read error. This CDR3 is CACSVAGEETQYF. DNA for the CDR3: TGTGCCTGCAGCGTGGCCGGCGAAGAGACCCAGTACTTC. The gene calls are TRBV13 and TRBJ2-5; D gene ambiguous. The length of the CDR3 is 13 residues. Germline V CDR1 and CDR2: PRHDT, FYEKMQ (reference sequence).